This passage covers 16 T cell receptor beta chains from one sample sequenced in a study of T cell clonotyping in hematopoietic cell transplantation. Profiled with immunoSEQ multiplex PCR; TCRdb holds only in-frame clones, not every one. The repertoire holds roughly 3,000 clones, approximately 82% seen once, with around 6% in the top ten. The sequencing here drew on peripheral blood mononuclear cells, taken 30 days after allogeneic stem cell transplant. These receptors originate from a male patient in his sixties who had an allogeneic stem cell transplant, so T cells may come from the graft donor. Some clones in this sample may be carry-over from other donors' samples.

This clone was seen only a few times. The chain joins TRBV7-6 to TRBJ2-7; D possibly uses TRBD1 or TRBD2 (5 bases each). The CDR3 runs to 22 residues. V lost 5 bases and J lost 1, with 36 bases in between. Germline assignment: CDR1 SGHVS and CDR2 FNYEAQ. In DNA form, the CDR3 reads TGTGCCAGCAGCACCGGTGGAAGAGACAGTTGGAACAGCTTGACGGGATCCTACGAGCAGTACTTC. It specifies CASSTGGRDSWNSLTGSYEQYF.

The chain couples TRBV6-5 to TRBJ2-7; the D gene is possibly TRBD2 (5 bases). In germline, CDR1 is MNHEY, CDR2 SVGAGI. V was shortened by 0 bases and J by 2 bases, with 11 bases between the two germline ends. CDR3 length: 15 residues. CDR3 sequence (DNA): TGTGCCAGCAGTTACTCCTGGGAGATGGCCTACGAGCAGTACTTC. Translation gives CASSYSWEMAYEQYF.

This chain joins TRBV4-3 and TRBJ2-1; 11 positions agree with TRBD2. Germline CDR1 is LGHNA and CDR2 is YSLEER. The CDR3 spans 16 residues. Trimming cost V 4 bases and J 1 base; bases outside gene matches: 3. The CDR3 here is CASSRVAGGSYNEQFF. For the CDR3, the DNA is TGCGCCAGCAGCCGAGTAGCGGGAGGGTCCTACAATGAGCAGTTCTTC.

CDR3 nucleotide sequence: TGCGCCAGCAGCCCCCGGGCGGGGGGCACCGGGGAGCTGTTTTTT. It encodes CASSPRAGGTGELFF. The chain recombines TRBV4-3 with TRBJ2-2, with 8 bases fitting TRBD2. The CDR3 is 15 residues long. The J segment lost 4 bases and the V segment lost 4 bases, leaving 5 bases of the junction unmatched. Germline loops: CDR1 LGHNA, CDR2 YSLEER.

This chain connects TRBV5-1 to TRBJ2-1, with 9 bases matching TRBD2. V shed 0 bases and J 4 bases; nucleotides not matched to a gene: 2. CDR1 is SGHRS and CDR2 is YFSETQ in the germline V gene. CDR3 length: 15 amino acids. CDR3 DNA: TGCGCCAGCAGCTTGGAGGGACTAGCTTACAATGAGCAGTTCTTC. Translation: CASSLEGLAYNEQFF.

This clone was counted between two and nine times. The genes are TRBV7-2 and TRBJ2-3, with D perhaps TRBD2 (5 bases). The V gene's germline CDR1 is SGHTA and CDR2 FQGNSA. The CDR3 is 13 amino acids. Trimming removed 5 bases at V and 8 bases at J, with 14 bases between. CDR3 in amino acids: CASSTTGSGTQYF. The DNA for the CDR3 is TGTGCCAGCAGCACTACTGGGAGTGGTACGCAGTATTTT.

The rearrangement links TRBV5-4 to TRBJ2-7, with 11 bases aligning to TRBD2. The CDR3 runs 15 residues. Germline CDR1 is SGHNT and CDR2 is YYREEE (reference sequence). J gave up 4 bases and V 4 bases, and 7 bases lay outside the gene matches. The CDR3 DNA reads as TGTGCCAGCAGCCCGACTAGCGGGAAGACTTACGAGCAGTACTTC. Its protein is CASSPTSGKTYEQYF.

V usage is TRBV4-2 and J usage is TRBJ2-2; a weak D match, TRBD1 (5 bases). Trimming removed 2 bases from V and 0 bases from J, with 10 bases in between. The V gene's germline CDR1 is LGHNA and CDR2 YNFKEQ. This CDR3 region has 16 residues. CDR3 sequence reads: CASSQLDTSNTGELFF. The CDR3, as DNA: TGTGCCAGCAGCCAACTGGACACGTCGAACACCGGGGAGCTGTTTTTT.

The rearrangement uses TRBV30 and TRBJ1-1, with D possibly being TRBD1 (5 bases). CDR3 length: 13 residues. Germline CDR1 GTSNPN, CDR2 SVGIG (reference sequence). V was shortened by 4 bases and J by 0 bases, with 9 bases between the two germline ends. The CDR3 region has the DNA TGTGCCTGGATAGGACACATGAACACTGAAGCTTTCTTT. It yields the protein CAWIGHMNTEAFF.

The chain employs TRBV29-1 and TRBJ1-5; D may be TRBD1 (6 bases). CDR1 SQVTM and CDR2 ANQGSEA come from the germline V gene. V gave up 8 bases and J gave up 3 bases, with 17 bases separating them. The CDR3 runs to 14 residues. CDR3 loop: CSSTSGGPNQPQHF. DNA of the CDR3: TGCAGCTCCACGAGCGGGGGCCCCAATCAGCCCCAGCATTTT.

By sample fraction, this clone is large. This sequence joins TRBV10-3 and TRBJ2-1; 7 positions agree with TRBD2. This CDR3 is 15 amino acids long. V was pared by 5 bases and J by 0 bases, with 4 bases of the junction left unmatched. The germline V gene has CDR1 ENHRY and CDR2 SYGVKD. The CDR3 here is CAISPAGSSYNEQFF. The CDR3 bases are TGTGCCATCAGTCCAGCGGGAAGCTCCTACAATGAGCAGTTCTTC.

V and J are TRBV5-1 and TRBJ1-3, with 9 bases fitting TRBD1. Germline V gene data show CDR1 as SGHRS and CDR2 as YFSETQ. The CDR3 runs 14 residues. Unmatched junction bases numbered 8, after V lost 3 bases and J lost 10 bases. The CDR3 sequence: CASSSGTGSQTIYF. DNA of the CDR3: TGCGCCAGCAGCTCAGGGACAGGGTCTCAGACCATATATTTT.

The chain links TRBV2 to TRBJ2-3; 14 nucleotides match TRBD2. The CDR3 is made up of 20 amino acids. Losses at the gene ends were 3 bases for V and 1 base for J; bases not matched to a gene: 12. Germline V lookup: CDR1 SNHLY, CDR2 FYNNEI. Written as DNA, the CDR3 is TGTGCCAGCAGTGATCCTCTGCGACTAGCGGGAGGGTGGGGCACAGATACGCAGTATTTT. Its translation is CASSDPLRLAGGWGTDTQYF.

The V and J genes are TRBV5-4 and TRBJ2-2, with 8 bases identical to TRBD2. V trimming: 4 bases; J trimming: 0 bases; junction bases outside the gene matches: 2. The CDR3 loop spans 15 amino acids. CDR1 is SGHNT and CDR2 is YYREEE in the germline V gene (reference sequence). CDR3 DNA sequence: TGTGCCAGCAGCCCGACTAGCGCGAACACCGGGGAGCTGTTTTTT. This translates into CASSPTSANTGELFF. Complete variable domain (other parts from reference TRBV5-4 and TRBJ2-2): ETGVTQSPTHLIKTRGQQVTLRCSSQSGHNTVSWYQQALGQGPQFIFQYYREEENGRGNFPPRFSGLQFPNYSSELNVNALELDDSALYLCASSPTSANTGELFFGEGSRLTVL.

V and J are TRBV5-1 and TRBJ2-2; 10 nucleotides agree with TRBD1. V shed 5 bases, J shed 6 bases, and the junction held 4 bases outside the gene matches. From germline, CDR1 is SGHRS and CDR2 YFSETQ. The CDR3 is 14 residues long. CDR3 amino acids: CASSEGTGAGELFF. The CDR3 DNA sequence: TGCGCCAGCAGTGAAGGGACAGGGGCCGGGGAGCTGTTTTTT. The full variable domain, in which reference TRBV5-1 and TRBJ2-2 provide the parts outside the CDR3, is KAGVTQTPRYLIKTRGQQVTLSCSPISGHRSVSWYQQTPGQGLQFLFEYFSETQRNKGNFPGRFSGRQFSNSRSEMNVSTLELGDSALYLCASSEGTGAGELFFGEGSRLTVL.

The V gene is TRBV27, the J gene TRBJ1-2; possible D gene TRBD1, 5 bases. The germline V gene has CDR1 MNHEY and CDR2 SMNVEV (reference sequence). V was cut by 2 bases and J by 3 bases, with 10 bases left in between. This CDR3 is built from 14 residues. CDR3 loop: CASSLSGGYYGYTF. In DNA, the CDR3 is TGTGCCAGCAGTTTAAGCGGGGGGTACTATGGCTACACCTTC.